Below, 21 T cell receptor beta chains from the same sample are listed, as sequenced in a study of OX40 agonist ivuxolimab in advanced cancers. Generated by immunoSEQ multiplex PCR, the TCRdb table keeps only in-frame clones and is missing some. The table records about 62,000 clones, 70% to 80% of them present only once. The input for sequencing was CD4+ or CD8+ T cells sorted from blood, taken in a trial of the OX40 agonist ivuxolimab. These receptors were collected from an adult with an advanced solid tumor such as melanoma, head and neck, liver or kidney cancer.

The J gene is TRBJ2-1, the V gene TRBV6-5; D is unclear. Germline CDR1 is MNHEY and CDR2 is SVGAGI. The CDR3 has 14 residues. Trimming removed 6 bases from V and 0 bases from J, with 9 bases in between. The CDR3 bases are TGTGCCAGCAGGTGGACGAGCTCCTACAATGAGCAGTTCTTC. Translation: CASRWTSSYNEQFF.

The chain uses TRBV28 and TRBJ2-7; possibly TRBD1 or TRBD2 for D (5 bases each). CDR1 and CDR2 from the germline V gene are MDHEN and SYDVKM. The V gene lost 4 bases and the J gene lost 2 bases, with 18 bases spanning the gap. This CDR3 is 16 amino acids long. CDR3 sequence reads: CASSSRRTDKTYEQYF. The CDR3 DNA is TGTGCCAGCAGTTCCCGGAGGACGGACAAAACCTACGAGCAGTACTTC.

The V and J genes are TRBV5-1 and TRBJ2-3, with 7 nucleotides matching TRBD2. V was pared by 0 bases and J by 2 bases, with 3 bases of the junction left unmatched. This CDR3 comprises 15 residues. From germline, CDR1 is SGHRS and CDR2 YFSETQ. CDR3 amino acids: CASSLGEGNTDTQYF. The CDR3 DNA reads TGCGCCAGCAGCTTGGGGGAGGGGAACACAGATACGCAGTATTTT.

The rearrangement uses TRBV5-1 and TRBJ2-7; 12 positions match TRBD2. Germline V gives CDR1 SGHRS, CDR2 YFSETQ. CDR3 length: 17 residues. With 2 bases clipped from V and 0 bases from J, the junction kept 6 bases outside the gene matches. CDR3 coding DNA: TGCGCCAGCAGCTTAACCGGGACTAGCGGGCTCTCCTACGAGCAGTACTTC. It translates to CASSLTGTSGLSYEQYF.

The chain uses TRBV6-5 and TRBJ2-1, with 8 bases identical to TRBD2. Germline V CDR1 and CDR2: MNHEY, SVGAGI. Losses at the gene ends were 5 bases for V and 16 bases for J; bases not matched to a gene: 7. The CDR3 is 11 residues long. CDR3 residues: CASSDSGKSFF. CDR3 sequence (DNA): TGTGCCAGCAGTGATAGCGGGAAGAGCTTCTTC.

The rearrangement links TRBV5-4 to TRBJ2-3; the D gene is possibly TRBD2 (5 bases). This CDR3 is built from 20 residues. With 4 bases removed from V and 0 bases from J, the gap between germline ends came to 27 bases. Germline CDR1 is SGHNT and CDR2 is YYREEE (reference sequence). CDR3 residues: CASSPGPFAGQSPSTDTQYF. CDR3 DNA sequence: TGTGCCAGCAGCCCTGGCCCCTTCGCGGGCCAATCTCCTAGCACAGATACGCAGTATTTT.

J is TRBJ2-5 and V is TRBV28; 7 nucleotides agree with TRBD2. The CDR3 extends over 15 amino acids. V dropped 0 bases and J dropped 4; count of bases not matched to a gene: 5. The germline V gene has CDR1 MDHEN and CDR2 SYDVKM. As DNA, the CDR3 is TGTGCCAGCAGTTTATGGGGGAGGGCGGGAGAGACCCAGTACTTC. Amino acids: CASSLWGRAGETQYF.

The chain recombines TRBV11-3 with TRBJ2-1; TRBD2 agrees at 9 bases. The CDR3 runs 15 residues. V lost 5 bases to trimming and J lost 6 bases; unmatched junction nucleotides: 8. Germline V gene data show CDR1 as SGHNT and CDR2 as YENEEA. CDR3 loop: CASSPGLAEFNEQFF. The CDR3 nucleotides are TGTGCCAGCAGCCCGGGACTAGCCGAATTCAATGAGCAGTTCTTC.

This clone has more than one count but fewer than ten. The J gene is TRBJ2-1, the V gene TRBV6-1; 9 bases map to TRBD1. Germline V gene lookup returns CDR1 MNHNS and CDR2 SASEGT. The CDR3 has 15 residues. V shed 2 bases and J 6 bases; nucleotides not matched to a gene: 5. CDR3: CASSEWATGGNEQFF. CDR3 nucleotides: TGTGCCAGCAGTGAATGGGCGACAGGGGGCAATGAGCAGTTCTTC.

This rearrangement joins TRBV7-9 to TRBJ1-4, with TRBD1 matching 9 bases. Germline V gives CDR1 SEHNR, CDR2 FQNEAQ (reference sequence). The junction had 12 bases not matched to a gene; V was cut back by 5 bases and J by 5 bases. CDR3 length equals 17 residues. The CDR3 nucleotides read TGTGCCAGCAGCCCAGACAGGGGGTTACCTGAGAATGAAAAACTGTTTTTT. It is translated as CASSPDRGLPENEKLFF.

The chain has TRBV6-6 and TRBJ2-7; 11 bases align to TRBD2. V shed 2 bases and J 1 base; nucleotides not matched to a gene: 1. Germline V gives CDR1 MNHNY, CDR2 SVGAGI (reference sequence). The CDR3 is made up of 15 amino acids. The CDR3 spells CASSYGTSGSYEQYF. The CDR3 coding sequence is TGTGCCAGCAGTTACGGGACTAGCGGTTCCTACGAGCAGTACTTC.

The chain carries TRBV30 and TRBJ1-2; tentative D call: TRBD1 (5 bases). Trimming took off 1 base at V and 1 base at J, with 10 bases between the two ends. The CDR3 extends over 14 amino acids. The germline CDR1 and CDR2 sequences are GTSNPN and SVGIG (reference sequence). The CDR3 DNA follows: TGTGCCTGGAGTGAGGCAGGGAATAACTATGGCTACACCTTC. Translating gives CAWSEAGNNYGYTF.

The CDR3 is CASSYTSGRTYNEQFF. CDR3 coding DNA: TGTGCCAGCAGTTATACTAGCGGGAGGACTTACAATGAGCAGTTCTTC. The rearrangement links TRBV27 to TRBJ2-1, with TRBD2 matching 12 bases. Germline CDR1 is MNHEY and CDR2 is SMNVEV (reference sequence). V shed 4 bases and J 4 bases; nucleotides not matched to a gene: 5. The CDR3 covers 16 residues.

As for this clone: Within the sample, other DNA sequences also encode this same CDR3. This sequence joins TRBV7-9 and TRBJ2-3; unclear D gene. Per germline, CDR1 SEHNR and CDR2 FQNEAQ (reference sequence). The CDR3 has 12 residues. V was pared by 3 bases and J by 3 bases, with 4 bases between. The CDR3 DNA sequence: TGTGCCAGCAGCTTGGAGACAGATACGCAGTATTTT. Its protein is CASSLETDTQYF.

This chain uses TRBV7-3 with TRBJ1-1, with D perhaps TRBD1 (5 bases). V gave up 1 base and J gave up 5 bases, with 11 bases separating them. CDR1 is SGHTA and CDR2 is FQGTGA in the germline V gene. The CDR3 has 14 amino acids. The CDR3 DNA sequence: TGTGCCAGCAGCTTAATCCCAGGGCAGACTGAAGCTTTCTTT. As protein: CASSLIPGQTEAFF.

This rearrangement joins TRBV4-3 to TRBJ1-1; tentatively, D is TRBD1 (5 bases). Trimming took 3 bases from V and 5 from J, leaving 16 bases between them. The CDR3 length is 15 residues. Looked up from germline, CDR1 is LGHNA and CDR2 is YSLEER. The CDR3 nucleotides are TGCGCCAGCAGCCAGGAGACAGACCCCTATACTGAAGCTTTCTTT. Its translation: CASSQETDPYTEAFF.

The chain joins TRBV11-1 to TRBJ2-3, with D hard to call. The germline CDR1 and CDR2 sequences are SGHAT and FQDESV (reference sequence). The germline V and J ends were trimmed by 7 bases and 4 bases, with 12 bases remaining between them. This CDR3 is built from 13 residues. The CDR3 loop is CASTPNWSDTQYF. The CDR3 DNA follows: TGTGCCAGCACGCCCAACTGGTCAGATACGCAGTATTTT.

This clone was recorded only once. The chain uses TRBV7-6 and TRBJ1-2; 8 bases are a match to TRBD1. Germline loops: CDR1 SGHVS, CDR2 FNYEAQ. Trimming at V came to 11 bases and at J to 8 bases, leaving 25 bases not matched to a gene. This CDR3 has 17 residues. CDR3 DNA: TGTGCCGCCGGGGGTGACAGGGGCCCGACCTTCGTCTACGGCTACACCTTC. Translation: CAAGGDRGPTFVYGYTF.

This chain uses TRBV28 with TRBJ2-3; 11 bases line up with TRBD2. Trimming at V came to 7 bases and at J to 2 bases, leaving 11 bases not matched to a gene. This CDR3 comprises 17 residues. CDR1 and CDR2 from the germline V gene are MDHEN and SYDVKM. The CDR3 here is CASNLSGRADFTDTQYF. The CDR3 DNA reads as TGTGCCAGCAACCTTAGCGGGAGGGCCGATTTCACAGATACGCAGTATTTT.

In DNA, the CDR3 is TGTGCCAGTAGTATAAGTGGACCGTCTATCCGGCGGGAGTTAGCCAAAAACATTCAGTACTTC. It encodes CASSISGPSIRRELAKNIQYF. V is TRBV19 and J is TRBJ2-4; 7 nucleotides match TRBD2. This CDR3 is 21 amino acids long. Germline CDR1 LNHDA, CDR2 SQIVND (reference sequence). Losses at the gene ends were 2 bases for V and 0 bases for J; bases not matched to a gene: 19.

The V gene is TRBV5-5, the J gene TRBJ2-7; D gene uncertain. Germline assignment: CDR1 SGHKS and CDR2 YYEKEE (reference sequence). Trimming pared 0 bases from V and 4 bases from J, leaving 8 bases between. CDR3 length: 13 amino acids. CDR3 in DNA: TGTGCCAGCAGCTTGGACAGCCCATACGAGCAGTACTTC. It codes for CASSLDSPYEQYF. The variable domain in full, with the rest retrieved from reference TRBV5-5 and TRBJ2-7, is DAGVTQSPTHLIKTRGQQVTLRCSPISGHKSVSWYQQVLGQGPQFIFQYYEKEERGRGNFPDRFSARQFPNYSSELNVNALLLGDSALYLCASSLDSPYEQYFGPGTRLTVT.